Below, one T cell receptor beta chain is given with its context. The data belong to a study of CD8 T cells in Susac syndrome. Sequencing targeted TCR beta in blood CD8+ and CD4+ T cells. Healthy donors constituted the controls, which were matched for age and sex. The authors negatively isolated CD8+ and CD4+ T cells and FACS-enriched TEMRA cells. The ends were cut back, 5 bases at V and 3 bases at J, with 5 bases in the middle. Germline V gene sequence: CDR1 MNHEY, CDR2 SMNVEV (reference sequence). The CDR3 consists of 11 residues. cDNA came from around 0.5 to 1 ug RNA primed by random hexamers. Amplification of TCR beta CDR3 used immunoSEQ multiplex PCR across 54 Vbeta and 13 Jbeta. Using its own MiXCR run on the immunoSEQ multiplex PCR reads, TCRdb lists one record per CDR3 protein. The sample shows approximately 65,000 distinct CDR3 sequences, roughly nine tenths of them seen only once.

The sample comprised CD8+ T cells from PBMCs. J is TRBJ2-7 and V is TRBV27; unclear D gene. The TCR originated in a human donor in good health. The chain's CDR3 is CASSTNYEQYF. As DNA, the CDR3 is TGTGCCAGCAGTACGAACTACGAGCAGTACTTC.